This is a list of T cell receptor beta chains from one sample in a study of T cell repertoires in cytomegalovirus infection. TCRdb reanalysed the reads using MiXCR and keeps one entry per CDR3 protein. Of about 400,000 distinct CDR3 sequences in the sample, 15% to 20% are singletons; the top ten hold about 10%. The sequenced sample consisted of PBMCs. These receptors came from a human donor in good health (CMV status not recorded). Some clones in this sample may be carry-over from other donors' samples. The CDR3 runs from the conserved cysteine through the conserved F or W. Each record gives: V gene, D gene, J gene, clone size, CDR3 DNA, CDR3 protein. The D gene is left open where the match is weak. Clone size, where shown, is once, few, many, or a class for clones that have expanded.

>TRBV4-3|-|TRBJ1-1|many
TGCGCCAGCAGCTGGGACCGTGGGGGAACTGAAGCTTTCTTT
CASSWDRGGTEAFF
>TRBV24-1|-|TRBJ2-5|-
TGTGCCGCCAACGGGGGAGGCTCCCGAGAGACCCAGTACTTC
CAANGGGSRETQYF
>TRBV7-2|TRBD2|TRBJ2-3|many
TGTGCCAGCAGCATCGGAGCGGGAGGGGGCACAGATACGCAGTATTTT
CASSIGAGGGTDTQYF
>TRBV7-2|-|TRBJ2-5|few
TGTGCCAGCAGCCGGCTTAGGGTGGAGACCCAGTACTTC
CASSRLRVETQYF
>TRBV20-1|-|TRBJ2-3|-
TGCAGTGCTAGCGAGGTAGCGGCCAACACAGATACGCAGTATTTT
CSASEVAANTDTQYF
>TRBV7-9|TRBD2|TRBJ2-3|-
TGTGCCAGCAGCCCCCGGACTAGAGAGGTCGATACGCAGTATTTT
CASSPRTREVDTQYF
>TRBV20-1|TRBD2|TRBJ2-7|-
TGCAGTGTTGGGTCCCGGGAGGCCCCCTACGAGCAGTACTTC
CSVGSREAPYEQYF
>TRBV19|-|TRBJ1-6|many
TGTGCCAGTACAGAGGGGGATTCACCCCTCCACTTT
CASTEGDSPLHF
>TRBV4-1|TRBD1|TRBJ1-4|few
TGCGCCAGCACGACAGGGGGCGAAAAACTGTTTTTT
CASTTGGEKLFF
>TRBV5-6|-|TRBJ2-1|many
TGTGCCAGCAGCGACACCCGACAGATCAATGAGCAGTTCTTC
CASSDTRQINEQFF
>TRBV30|-|TRBJ1-6|few
TGTGCCTGGACCCTGACAGATTCACCCCTCCACTTT
CAWTLTDSPLHF
>TRBV2|-|TRBJ1-1|many
TGTGCCAGCACTCCAGACACTGAAGCTTTCTTT
CASTPDTEAFF
>TRBV7-9|-|TRBJ2-1|many
TGTGCCAGCAGCCCCCCAGTCCAGAACAATGAGCAGTTCTTC
CASSPPVQNNEQFF
>TRBV7-2|-|TRBJ2-1|many
TGTGCCAGCAGCTTATTAGCTTCCGACCCCACCTACAATGAGCAGTTCTTC
CASSLLASDPTYNEQFF
>TRBV2|-|TRBJ1-2|-
TGTGCCAGCAGTACCGATCGGTCCTCCTATGGCTACACCTTC
CASSTDRSSYGYTF
>TRBV28|TRBD1|TRBJ1-4|-
TGTGCCAGCAGCTACAGGGGTTTAAGAGAAAAACTGTTTTTT
CASSYRGLREKLFF
>TRBV18|-|TRBJ1-1|-
TGTGCCAGCTCACTGGGACCCAGAGTAGTCACGGAAGCTTTCTTT
CASSLGPRVVTEAFF
>TRBV10-2|-|TRBJ2-1|many
TGCGCCAGCACCCTCGTGGACGGGAAAAGGTACAATGAGCAGTTCTTC
CASTLVDGKRYNEQFF
>TRBV7-9|-|TRBJ1-1|many
TGTGCCAGCAGCCCACCACGGCGGGGGAACACTGAAGCTTTCTTT
CASSPPRRGNTEAFF
>TRBV7-2|TRBD2|TRBJ2-1|-
TGTGCCAGCAGCCAGGGTCTAGCGGGAGTATATGAGCAGTTCTTC
CASSQGLAGVYEQFF
>TRBV7-9|TRBD2|TRBJ2-3|many
TGTGCCAGCAGCTTCTATCGGGGAGCGGGGGGAACAGATACGCAGTATTTT
CASSFYRGAGGTDTQYF
>TRBV5-5|TRBD1|TRBJ1-5|-
TGTGCCAGCGCTTCCAGGGCAGGGGGCGGACAGCCCCAGCATTTT
CASASRAGGGQPQHF
>TRBV6-1|TRBD1|TRBJ2-3|few
TGTGCCAGCAGCACCCGCCGGACAGGGGCGCCCACAGATACGCAGTATTTT
CASSTRRTGAPTDTQYF